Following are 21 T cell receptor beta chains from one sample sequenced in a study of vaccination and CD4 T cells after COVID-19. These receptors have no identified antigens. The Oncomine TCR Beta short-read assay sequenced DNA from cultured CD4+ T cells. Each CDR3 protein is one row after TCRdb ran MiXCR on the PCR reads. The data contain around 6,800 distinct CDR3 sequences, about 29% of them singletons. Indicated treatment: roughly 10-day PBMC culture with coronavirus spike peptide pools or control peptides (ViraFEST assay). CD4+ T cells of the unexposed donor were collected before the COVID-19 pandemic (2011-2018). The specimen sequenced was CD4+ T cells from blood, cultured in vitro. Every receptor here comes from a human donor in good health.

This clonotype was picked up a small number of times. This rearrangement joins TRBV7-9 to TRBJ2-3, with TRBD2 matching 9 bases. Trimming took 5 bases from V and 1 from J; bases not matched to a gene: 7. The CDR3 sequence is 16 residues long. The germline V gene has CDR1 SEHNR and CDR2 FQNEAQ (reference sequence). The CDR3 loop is CASSIWGLAGTDTQYF. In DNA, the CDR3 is TGTGCCAGCAGCATCTGGGGACTAGCAGGCACAGATACGCAGTATTTT.

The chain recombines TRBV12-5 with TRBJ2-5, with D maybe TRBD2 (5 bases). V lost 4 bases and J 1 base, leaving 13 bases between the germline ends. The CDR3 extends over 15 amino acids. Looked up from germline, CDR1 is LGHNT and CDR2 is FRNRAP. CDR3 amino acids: CASGSTPGIQETQYF. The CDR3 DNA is TGTGCTAGTGGTTCCACGCCGGGGATCCAAGAGACCCAGTACTTC.

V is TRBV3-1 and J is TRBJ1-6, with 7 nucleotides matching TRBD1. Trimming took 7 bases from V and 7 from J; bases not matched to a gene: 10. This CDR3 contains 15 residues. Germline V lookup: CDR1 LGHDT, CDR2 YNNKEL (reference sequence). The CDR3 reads CASTRTGPGNSPLHF. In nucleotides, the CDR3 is TGTGCCAGCACCAGGACAGGTCCGGGGAATTCACCCCTCCACTTT.

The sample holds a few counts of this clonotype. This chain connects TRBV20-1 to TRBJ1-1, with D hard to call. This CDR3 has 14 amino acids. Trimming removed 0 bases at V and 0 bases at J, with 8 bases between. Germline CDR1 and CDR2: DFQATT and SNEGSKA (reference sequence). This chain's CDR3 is CSARDGNLNTEAFF. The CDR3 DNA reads TGCAGTGCTAGAGATGGAAACCTGAACACTGAAGCTTTCTTT.

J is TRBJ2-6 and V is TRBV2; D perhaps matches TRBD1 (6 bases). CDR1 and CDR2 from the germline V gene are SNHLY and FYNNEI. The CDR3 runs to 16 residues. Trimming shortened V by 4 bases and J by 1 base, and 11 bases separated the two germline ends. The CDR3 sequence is CASSVGRGSGANVLTF. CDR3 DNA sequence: TGTGCCAGCAGTGTAGGCAGGGGATCTGGGGCCAACGTCCTGACTTTC.

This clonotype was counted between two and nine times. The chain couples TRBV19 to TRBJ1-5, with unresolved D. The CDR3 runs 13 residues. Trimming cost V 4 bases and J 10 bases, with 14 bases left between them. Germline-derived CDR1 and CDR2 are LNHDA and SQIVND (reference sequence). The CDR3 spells CASSKVSESPQHF. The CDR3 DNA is TGTGCCAGTAGTAAGGTGAGTGAATCACCCCAGCATTTT. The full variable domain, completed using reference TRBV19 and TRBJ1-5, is DGGITQSPKYLFRKEGQNVTLSCEQNLNHDAMYWYRQDPGQGLRLIYYSQIVNDFQKGDIAEGYSVSREKKESFPLTVTSAQKNPTAFYLCASSKVSESPQHFGDGTRLSIL.

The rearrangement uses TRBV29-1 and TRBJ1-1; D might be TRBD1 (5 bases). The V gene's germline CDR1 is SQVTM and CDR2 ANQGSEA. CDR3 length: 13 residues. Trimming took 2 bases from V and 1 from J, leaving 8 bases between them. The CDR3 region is CSVERDGNTEAFF. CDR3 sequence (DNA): TGCAGCGTTGAACGGGACGGGAACACTGAAGCTTTCTTT. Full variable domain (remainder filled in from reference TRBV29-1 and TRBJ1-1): SAVISQKPSRDICQRGTSLTIQCQVDSQVTMMFWYRQQPGQSLTLIATANQGSEATYESGFVIDKFPISRPNLTFSTLTVSNMSPEDSSIYLCSVERDGNTEAFFGQGTRLTVV.

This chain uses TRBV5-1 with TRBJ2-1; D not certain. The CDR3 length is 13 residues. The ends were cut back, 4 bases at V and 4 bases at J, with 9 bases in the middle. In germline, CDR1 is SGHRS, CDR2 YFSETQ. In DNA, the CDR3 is TGCGCCAGCAGCGGGGTCGAATACAATGAGCAGTTCTTC. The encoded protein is CASSGVEYNEQFF. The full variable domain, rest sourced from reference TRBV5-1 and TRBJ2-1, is KAGVTQTPRYLIKTRGQQVTLSCSPISGHRSVSWYQQTPGQGLQFLFEYFSETQRNKGNFPGRFSGRQFSNSRSEMNVSTLELGDSALYLCASSGVEYNEQFFGPGTRLTVL.

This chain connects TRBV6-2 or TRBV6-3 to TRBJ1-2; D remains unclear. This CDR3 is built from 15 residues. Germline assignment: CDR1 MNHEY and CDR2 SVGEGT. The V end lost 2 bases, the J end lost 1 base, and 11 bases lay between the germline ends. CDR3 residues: CASSYRLSGNYGYTF. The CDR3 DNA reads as TGTGCCAGCAGTTACCGTCTCTCTGGTAACTATGGCTACACCTTC.

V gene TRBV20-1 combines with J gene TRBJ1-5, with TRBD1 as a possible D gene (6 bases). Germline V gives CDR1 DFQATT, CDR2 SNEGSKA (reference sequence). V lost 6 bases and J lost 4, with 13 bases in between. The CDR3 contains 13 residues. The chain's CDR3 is CSAAQGGNQPQHF. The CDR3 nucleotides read TGCAGTGCCGCGCAAGGGGGAAATCAGCCCCAGCATTTT.

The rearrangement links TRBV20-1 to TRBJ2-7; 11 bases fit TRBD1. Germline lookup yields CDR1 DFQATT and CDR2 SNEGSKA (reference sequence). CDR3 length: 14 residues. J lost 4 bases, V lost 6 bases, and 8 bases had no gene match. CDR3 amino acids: CSAAGQGASYEQYF. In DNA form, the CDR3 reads TGCAGTGCAGCTGGACAGGGGGCGTCGTACGAGCAGTACTTC.

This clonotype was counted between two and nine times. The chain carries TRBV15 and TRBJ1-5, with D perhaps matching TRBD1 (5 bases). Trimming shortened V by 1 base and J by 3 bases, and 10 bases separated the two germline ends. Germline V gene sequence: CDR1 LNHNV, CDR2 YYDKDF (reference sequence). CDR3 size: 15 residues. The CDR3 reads CATSRVLGTNQPQHF. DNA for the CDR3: TGTGCCACCAGCAGAGTGCTAGGGACCAATCAGCCCCAGCATTTT.

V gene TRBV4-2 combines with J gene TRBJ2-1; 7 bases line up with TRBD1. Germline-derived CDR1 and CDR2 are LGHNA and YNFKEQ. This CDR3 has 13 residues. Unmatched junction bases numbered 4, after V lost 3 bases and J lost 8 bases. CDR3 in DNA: TGTGCCAGCAGCCACCCCACAGGGGATGAGCAGTTCTTC. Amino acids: CASSHPTGDEQFF.

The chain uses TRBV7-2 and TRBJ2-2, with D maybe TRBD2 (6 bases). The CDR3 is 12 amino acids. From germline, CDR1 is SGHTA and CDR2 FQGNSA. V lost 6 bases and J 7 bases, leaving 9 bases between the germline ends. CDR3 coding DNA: TGTGCCAGCAGGCCGGGGGACGGGGAGCTGTTTTTT. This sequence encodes CASRPGDGELFF.

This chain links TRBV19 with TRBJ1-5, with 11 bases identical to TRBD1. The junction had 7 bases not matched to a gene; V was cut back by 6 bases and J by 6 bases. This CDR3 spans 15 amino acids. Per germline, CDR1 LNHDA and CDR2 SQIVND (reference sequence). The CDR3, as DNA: TGTGCCAGTAGCCTGGACAGGGGGCTAGTTCAGCCCCAGCATTTT. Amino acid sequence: CASSLDRGLVQPQHF. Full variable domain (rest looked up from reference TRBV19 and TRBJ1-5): DGGITQSPKYLFRKEGQNVTLSCEQNLNHDAMYWYRQDPGQGLRLIYYSQIVNDFQKGDIAEGYSVSREKKESFPLTVTSAQKNPTAFYLCASSLDRGLVQPQHFGDGTRLSIL.

CDR3 sequence reads: CSATGGRGETQYF. CDR3 DNA sequence: TGCAGTGCTACGGGGGGGCGAGGAGAGACCCAGTACTTC. This chain uses TRBV20-1 with TRBJ2-5; 8 bases agree with TRBD2. The V segment lost 4 bases and the J segment 4 bases; nucleotides outside the gene matches: 5. Germline-derived CDR1 and CDR2 are DFQATT and SNEGSKA (reference sequence). The CDR3 covers 13 residues.

CDR3 bases: TGCGCCAGCACCGTAACGGCGGGCTCGAACACCGGGGAGCTGTTTTTT. This encodes CASTVTAGSNTGELFF. The V and J genes are TRBV5-1 and TRBJ2-2; possible D gene TRBD2, 5 bases. The CDR3 has 16 residues. The V end lost 6 bases, the J end lost 0 bases, and 15 bases lay between the germline ends. Germline lookup yields CDR1 SGHRS and CDR2 YFSETQ.

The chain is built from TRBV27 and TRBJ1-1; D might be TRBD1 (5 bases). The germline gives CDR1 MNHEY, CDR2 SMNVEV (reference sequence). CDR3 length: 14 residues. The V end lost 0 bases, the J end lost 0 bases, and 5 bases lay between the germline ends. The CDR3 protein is CASSLSTVNTEAFF. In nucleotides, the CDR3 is TGTGCCAGCAGTTTATCGACAGTGAACACTGAAGCTTTCTTT.

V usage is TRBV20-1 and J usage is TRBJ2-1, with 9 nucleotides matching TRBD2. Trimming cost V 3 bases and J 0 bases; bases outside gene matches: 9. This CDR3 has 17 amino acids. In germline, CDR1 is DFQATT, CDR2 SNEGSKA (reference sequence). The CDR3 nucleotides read TGCAGTGCTAGCCTAGCGGGGTCAGGTAGCTCCTACAATGAGCAGTTCTTC. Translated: CSASLAGSGSSYNEQFF.

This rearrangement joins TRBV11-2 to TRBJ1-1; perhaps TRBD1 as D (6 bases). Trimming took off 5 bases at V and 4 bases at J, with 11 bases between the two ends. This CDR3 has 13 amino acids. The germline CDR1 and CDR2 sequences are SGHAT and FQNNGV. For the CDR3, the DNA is TGTGCCAGCAGCGAGGGGGGGGGCACTGAAGCTTTCTTT. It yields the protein CASSEGGGTEAFF.

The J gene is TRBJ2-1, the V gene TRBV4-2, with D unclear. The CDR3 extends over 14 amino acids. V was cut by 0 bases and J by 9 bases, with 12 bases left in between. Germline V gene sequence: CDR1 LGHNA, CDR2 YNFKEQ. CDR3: CASSQDIGWGEQFF. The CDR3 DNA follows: TGTGCCAGCAGCCAAGATATAGGGTGGGGTGAGCAGTTCTTC.